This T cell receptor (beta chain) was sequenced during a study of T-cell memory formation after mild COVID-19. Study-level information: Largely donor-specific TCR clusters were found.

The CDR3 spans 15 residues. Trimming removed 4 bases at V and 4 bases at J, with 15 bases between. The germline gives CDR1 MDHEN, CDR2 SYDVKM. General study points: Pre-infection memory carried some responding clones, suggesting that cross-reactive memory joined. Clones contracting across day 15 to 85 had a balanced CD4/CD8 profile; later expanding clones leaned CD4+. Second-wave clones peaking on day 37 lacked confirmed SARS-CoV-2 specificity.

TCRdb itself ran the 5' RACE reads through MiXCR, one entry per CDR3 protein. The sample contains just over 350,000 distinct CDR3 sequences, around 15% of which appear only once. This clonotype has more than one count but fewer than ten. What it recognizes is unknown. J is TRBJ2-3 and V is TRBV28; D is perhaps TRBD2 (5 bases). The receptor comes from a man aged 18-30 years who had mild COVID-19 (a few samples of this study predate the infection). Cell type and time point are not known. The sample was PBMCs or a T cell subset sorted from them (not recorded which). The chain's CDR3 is CASSYRGAGADTQYF. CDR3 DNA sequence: TGTGCCAGCAGTTACCGGGGAGCCGGTGCAGATACGCAGTATTTT.